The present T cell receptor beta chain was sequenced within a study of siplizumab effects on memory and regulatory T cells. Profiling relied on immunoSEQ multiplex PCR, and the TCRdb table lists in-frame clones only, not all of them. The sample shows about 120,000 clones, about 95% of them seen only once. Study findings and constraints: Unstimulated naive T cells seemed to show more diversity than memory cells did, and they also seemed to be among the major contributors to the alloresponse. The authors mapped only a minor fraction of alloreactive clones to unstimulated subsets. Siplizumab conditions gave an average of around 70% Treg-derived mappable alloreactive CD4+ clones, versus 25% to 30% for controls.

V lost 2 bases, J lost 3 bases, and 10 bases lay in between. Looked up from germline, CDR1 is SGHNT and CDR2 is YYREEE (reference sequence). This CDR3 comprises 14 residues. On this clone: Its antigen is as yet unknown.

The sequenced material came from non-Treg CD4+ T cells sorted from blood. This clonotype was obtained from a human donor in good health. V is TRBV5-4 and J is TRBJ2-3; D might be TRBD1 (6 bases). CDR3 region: CASSFPGATDTQYF. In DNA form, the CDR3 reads TGTGCCAGCAGCTTCCCAGGGGCGACAGATACGCAGTATTTT.